The rows below give T cell receptor beta chains drawn from one sample of a study of Graves' ophthalmopathy and Graves' hyperthyroidism. TCRdb re-called the multiplex PCR reads with MiXCR, one entry per CDR3 protein. The table has approximately 210,000 distinct CDR3 sequences, around a fifth seen once. Specimen: peripheral blood. The receptors originated from a woman in her fifties or sixties with Graves' ophthalmopathy. Both conserved end residues are part of each CDR3. The D gene is left open where the match is weak. For some rows the clone size is stated as once, few or many, or as a class when expanded; others skip it.

j_call,clone_size,v_call,d_call,cdr3_aa,cdr3_nt
TRBJ1-5,many,TRBV6-1,NA,CASSEEVGGDQPQHF,TGTGCCAGCAGTGAAGAGGTAGGGGGGGATCAGCCCCAGCATTTT
TRBJ2-5,many,TRBV24-1,TRBD1,CATSGTGPIQETQYF,TGTGCCACCAGCGGGACAGGGCCAATTCAAGAGACCCAGTACTTC
TRBJ2-7,NA,TRBV2,TRBD2,CASGRAYEQYF,TGTGCCAGCGGGAGGGCCTACGAGCAGTACTTC
TRBJ1-5,NA,TRBV15,NA,CATSRPDGSNQPQHF,TGTGCCACCAGCAGACCGGACGGAAGCAATCAGCCCCAGCATTTT
TRBJ2-7,NA,TRBV11-2,TRBD2,CASSRSGREYEQYF,TGTGCCAGCAGTCGTAGCGGGAGGGAATACGAGCAGTACTTC
TRBJ2-5,NA,TRBV6-1,TRBD2,CASKPGLAGTQYF,TGTGCCAGCAAACCGGGACTAGCGGGGACCCAGTACTTC
TRBJ2-6,many,TRBV19,NA,CTLDREVVGANVLTF,TGTACCCTCGACAGGGAGGTCGTTGGAGCCAACGTCCTGACTTTC
TRBJ1-1,many,TRBV6-1,TRBD1,CASSDYRDRAGKAFF,TGTGCCAGCAGTGACTATAGGGACAGGGCCGGGAAAGCTTTCTTT
TRBJ2-7,NA,TRBV4-1,TRBD1,CASSPGQVFYEQHF,TGCGCCAGCAGCCCAGGACAGGTATTCTACGAGCAGCACTTC
TRBJ2-5,NA,TRBV15,TRBD1,CATSRGQQETQYF,TGTGCCACCAGCAGGGGACAGCAAGAGACCCAGTACTTC
TRBJ2-5,NA,TRBV20-1,NA,CSAPLGKETQYF,TGCAGTGCACCACTGGGAAAGGAGACCCAGTACTTC
TRBJ2-4,many,TRBV5-1,NA,CASSLEGPNDIQYF,TGCGCCAGCAGCTTGGAAGGGCCCAATGACATTCAGTACTTC
TRBJ1-2,many,TRBV6-1,NA,CASRREKGGYTF,TGTGCCAGCAGACGTGAGAAAGGCGGCTACACCTTC
TRBJ2-5,many,TRBV2,NA,CASSRTRSAAQYF,TGTGCCAGCAGTAGGACCCGATCAGCGGCCCAGTACTTC
TRBJ2-5,many,TRBV28,TRBD2,CASSTTRGGGTQYF,TGTGCCAGCAGCACGACACGGGGCGGGGGGACCCAGTACTTC
TRBJ2-7,NA,TRBV6-1,TRBD2,CASRETSGSGYEQYF,TGTGCCAGCAGAGAGACTAGCGGGAGTGGGTACGAGCAGTACTTC
TRBJ1-2,NA,TRBV7-2,NA,CASSPADTFPYGYTF,TGTGCCAGCAGCCCCGCAGACACCTTCCCCTATGGCTACACCTTC